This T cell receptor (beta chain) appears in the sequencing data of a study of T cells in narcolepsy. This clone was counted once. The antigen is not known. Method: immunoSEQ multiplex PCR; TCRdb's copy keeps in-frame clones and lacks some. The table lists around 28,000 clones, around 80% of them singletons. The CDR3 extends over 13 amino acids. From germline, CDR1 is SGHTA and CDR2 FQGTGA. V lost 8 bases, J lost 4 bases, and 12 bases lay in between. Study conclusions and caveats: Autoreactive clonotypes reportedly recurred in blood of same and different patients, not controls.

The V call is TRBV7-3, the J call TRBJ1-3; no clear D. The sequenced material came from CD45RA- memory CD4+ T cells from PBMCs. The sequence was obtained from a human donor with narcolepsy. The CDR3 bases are TGTGCCAGCGGGGAGGCGGGAGGAAACACCATATATTTT. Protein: CASGEAGGNTIYF.